Listed below are T cell receptor beta chains from one sample, sequenced in a study of T cell responses to AZD1222 COVID-19 vaccine. TCRdb keeps only in-frame clones here, not all; method: immunoSEQ multiplex PCR. The sample carries about 130,000 clones, 88% recorded once. Sequencing used peripheral blood, obtained on day 0 of MenACWY control vaccination. The origin of the receptors is an adult in good health. Each CDR3 is given with its conserved first and last residue. Fields, in order: D gene, V gene, clone size, J gene, CDR3 DNA, CDR3 protein. The D gene is left open where the match is weak. Some rows mark clone size as missing; the rest say once, few, many or name a class of expanded clone.

>-|TRBV6-1|once|TRBJ2-7
TGTGCCAGCAGTGACCGCTACGAGCAGTACTTC
CASSDRYEQYF
>-|TRBV10-3|-|TRBJ2-1
TGTGCCATCGGGCTAGCCCACAATGAGCAGTTCTTC
CAIGLAHNEQFF
>TRBD2|TRBV4-2|-|TRBJ2-4
TGTGCCAGCAGCCAAGCCGGGGGGGCCAAAAACATTCAGTACTTC
CASSQAGGAKNIQYF
>TRBD1|TRBV10-3|-|TRBJ2-2
TGTGCCATCAGCCCAAAGAACAGGGGCGCGAACACCGGGGAGCTGTTTTTT
CAISPKNRGANTGELFF
>TRBD1|TRBV4-1|-|TRBJ2-7
TGCGCCAGCAGCCGCCGAACGACAGGGTCGTCTGACTACGAGCAGTACTTC
CASSRRTTGSSDYEQYF
>-|TRBV6-1|few|TRBJ1-1
TGTGCCAGCAGTGAAGGACAGCTCACTGAAGCTTTCTTT
CASSEGQLTEAFF
>-|TRBV18|-|TRBJ2-6
TGTGCCAGCTCATCGGCTAAGAGGGTAGCCGGGGCCAACGTCCTGACTTTC
CASSSAKRVAGANVLTF
>-|TRBV28|once|TRBJ2-7
TGTGCCAGCAGTTCAGGCGCCGAGGGGGACCAATACGAGCAGTACTTC
CASSSGAEGDQYEQYF
>-|TRBV19|-|TRBJ2-3
TGTGCCAGTAGTATAGATCTAAGGTCGAGAACAGATACGCAGTATTTT
CASSIDLRSRTDTQYF
>TRBD1|TRBV25-1|-|TRBJ1-1
TGTGCAACGCAACAGGGGGGAAGGACTGAAGCTTTCTTT
CATQQGGRTEAFF
>-|TRBV7-3|-|TRBJ2-3
TGTGCCAGCAGCCCAACGCGGGGCGTATCATCAGTGACGCAGTATTTT
CASSPTRGVSSVTQYF
>-|TRBV9|once|TRBJ2-7
TGTGCCAGCAGCGTAGCCCCCACCTACGAGCAGTACTTC
CASSVAPTYEQYF
>TRBD1|TRBV19|-|TRBJ1-1
TGTGCCAGTAGCCCAGGGACAGCGGTCGGTAACACTGAAGCTTTCTTT
CASSPGTAVGNTEAFF
>-|TRBV30|once|TRBJ2-6
TGTGCCTGGAGTGTACGGGCTGGGGCCAACGTCCTGACTTTC
CAWSVRAGANVLTF
>-|TRBV5-1|-|TRBJ2-2
TGCGCCAGCAGCTTGTCCGGGGAGCTGTTTTTT
CASSLSGELFF
>-|TRBV14|-|TRBJ1-2
TGTGCCAGCAGCGACCGCAGGGGCCTTCCAGGCTACACCTTC
CASSDRRGLPGYTF
>-|TRBV9|-|TRBJ2-2
TGTGCCAGCAGCCCCCGGGACCTAAACACCGGGGAGCTGTTTTTT
CASSPRDLNTGELFF